Given below is one TCR beta chain in context. The source of the sample is a study of blood T cell repertoires in COVID-19. Whole-study context: PBMCs, B-cell-depleted T cells, or T cells provided the cDNA or gDNA that made up the material.

The CDR3 contains 13 residues. The germline CDR1 and CDR2 sequences are SGHDT and YYEEEE. J gave up 5 bases and V 4 bases, and 4 bases lay outside the gene matches. In the original processing: For nucleated cells, counts were estimated from reference gene primer amplification. Clones were sequenced by immunoSEQ multiplex PCR, and TCRdb holds only the in-frame ones, with some missing. Clonal size and the V and J genes are those of that table, whereas D and trimming came from the DNA. The sample contains more than 200,000 clones, around 89% of which appear only once. V gene TRBV5-6 combines with J gene TRBJ2-7, with 9 bases that match TRBD2. The sequence was obtained from a woman aged 30 to 39 who had recovered from COVID-19. Input material: PBMCs or T cells enriched from blood (not recorded which). The CDR3 DNA sequence: TGTGCCAGCAGCCATAGCGGGAGCCACGAGCAGTACTTC. Its protein is CASSHSGSHEQYF.